These T cell receptor beta chains were read from a single sample in a study of cytomegalovirus exposure and HLA in healthy donors. Using immunoSEQ multiplex PCR, the repertoire was profiled, and TCRdb retains in-frame clones only, with some absent. The table records about 140,000 clones, approximately 80% of them present only once. Sequencing input: PBMCs. All receptors derive from a woman between 50 and 59 years old in good health and CMV-seronegative. The CDR3 runs from the conserved cysteine through the conserved F or W. The D gene is left open where the match is weak. Only some rows state a clone size, as once, few, many or a class for expanded clones.

TRBJ2-1,TRBV14,medium-sized,.,16,TGTGCCAGCAGCCCGGCCCTCGGGACTTTCTACAATGAGCAGTTCTTC,CASSPALGTFYNEQFF
TRBJ1-5,TRBV2,.,.,14,TGTGCCAGCAGTGCGGGTTGGCCAACCGGGCCCCAGCATTTT,CASSAGWPTGPQHF
TRBJ2-7,TRBV13,once,.,14,TGTGCCAGCAGCTTAGGGGCAGGATTAACCGAGCAGTACTTC,CASSLGAGLTEQYF
TRBJ1-2,TRBV19,.,.,14,TGTGCCAGTAGTTCCCTGGGAGGGGGCTATGGCTACACCTTC,CASSSLGGGYGYTF
TRBJ1-2,TRBV30,.,.,11,TGTGCCTGGAGTGAGGGGAATGGCTACACCTTC,CAWSEGNGYTF
TRBJ2-3,TRBV5-1,.,TRBD2,15,TGCGCCAGCAGCTTGGCGGCTAGCGGGGCGGATACGCAGTATTTT,CASSLAASGADTQYF
TRBJ2-7,TRBV27,.,TRBD1,14,TGTGCCAGCAGTTCGAACCCGGACAGGAACGAGCAGTACTTC,CASSSNPDRNEQYF
TRBJ1-5,TRBV7-2,many,.,14,TGTGCCAGCAGTTGGACAGATAGCAATCAGCCCCAGCATTTT,CASSWTDSNQPQHF
TRBJ2-1,TRBV10-1,.,.,19,TGCGCCAGCAGTGGAAGTGCACCGGAGGGAAGGCCTGCCTACAATGAGCAGTTCTTC,CASSGSAPEGRPAYNEQFF
TRBJ2-3,TRBV11-3,once,TRBD2,18,TGTGCCAGCAGCAACCTGGGGTCGTTTGGGAGCGGGGGAGATACGCAGTATTTT,CASSNLGSFGSGGDTQYF
TRBJ2-7,TRBV11-2,.,.,15,TGTGCCAGCAGCTTAGATTTGGGTGTGGACATCGAGCAGTACTTC,CASSLDLGVDIEQYF
TRBJ1-1,TRBV5-1,.,TRBD1,14,TGCGCCAGCAGCTTGGGCAGGGGACAGACTGAAGCTTTCTTT,CASSLGRGQTEAFF
TRBJ1-2,TRBV6-1,.,.,13,TGTGCCAGCAGTTCACAGGGATACTATGGCTACACCTTC,CASSSQGYYGYTF
TRBJ1-2,TRBV9,.,TRBD1,16,TGTGCCAGCAGCGCCGGGACAGGGATAGCTAACTATGGCTACACCTTC,CASSAGTGIANYGYTF
TRBJ2-3,TRBV2,.,TRBD2,16,TGTGCCAGCAGTGTGTCGCGGGGGGTTCCACCAGATACGCAGTATTTT,CASSVSRGVPPDTQYF
TRBJ1-2,TRBV28,few,TRBD1,14,TGTGCCAGCAGCTTGGGACAGACACAGAGTGGCTACACCTTC,CASSLGQTQSGYTF
TRBJ1-6,TRBV21-1,.,.,11,TGTGCCAATCCAAGACAGGGGTCGGGAAACTTT,CANPRQGSGNF
TRBJ2-7,TRBV5-1,.,.,15,TGCGCCAGCAGCTTGGTGGAGAGGAGCTCCTACGAGCAGTACTTC,CASSLVERSSYEQYF
TRBJ1-3,TRBV27,.,.,14,TGTGCCAGCAAGCCGGGGACACCTGGAAACACCATATATTTT,CASKPGTPGNTIYF
TRBJ2-2,TRBV7-6,.,.,13,TGTGCCAGCAGCTCGTCCCCTACCGGGGAGCTGTTTTTT,CASSSSPTGELFF
TRBJ2-7,TRBV7-2,.,.,15,TGTGCCAGCAGCTTAGCGGCGGGCAGAAACTACGAGCAGTACTTC,CASSLAAGRNYEQYF
TRBJ2-7,TRBV4-2,.,.,15,TGTGCCAGCAGCCAAGAACCGACGGGATCCTACGAGCAGTACTTC,CASSQEPTGSYEQYF
TRBJ1-4,TRBV4-3,.,TRBD1,17,TGCGCCAGCAGCCAAGATCCGGCGGGACAGGGTAATGAAAAACTGTTTTTT,CASSQDPAGQGNEKLFF
TRBJ2-5,TRBV27,.,.,15,TGTGCCAGCAGTTTATTCCTAGCTAGCCAAGAGACCCAGTACTTC,CASSLFLASQETQYF
TRBJ1-5,TRBV7-2,.,.,14,TGTGCCAGCAGCCCAGACTCCTTGAGTCAGCCCCAGCATTTT,CASSPDSLSQPQHF
TRBJ2-1,TRBV27,.,TRBD2,15,TGTGCCAGCAATCGACCTAGCGGGGGTTCCAATGAGCAGTTCTTC,CASNRPSGGSNEQFF
TRBJ2-3,TRBV9,once,TRBD2,18,TGTGCCAGCAGCGTAGATACTAGCGGGGGGACCTACACAGATACGCAGTATTTT,CASSVDTSGGTYTDTQYF
TRBJ1-6,TRBV2,few,.,12,TGTGCCAGCAGGGACTCGAATTCACCCCTCCACTTT,CASRDSNSPLHF
TRBJ2-3,TRBV15,.,TRBD1,19,TGTGCCACCAGCAGAGCGTACTATGAAGGACAGGGGGCGGGAGATACGCAGTATTTT,CATSRAYYEGQGAGDTQYF
TRBJ1-2,TRBV6-6,.,TRBD1,16,TGTGCCAGCCAACTAGGCGGGGGGGACAGACTCTATGGCTACACCTTC,CASQLGGGDRLYGYTF
TRBJ2-7,TRBV5-1,few,TRBD1,17,TGCGCCAGCAGCTTGGCTTCATCGGGACAGGGGGCGCGGGAGCAGTACTTC,CASSLASSGQGAREQYF
TRBJ2-2,TRBV12-1,.,.,16,TGTGCCAGCAGCTTTCGTTTACAGGGCTACACCGGGGAGCTGTTTTTT,CASSFRLQGYTGELFF
TRBJ1-1,TRBV4-1,few,.,16,TGCGCCAGCAGCGAAGGTGGAACCTACGAGGACACTGAAGCTTTCTTT,CASSEGGTYEDTEAFF
TRBJ2-2,TRBV7-2,.,.,14,TGTGCCAGCAGCTTTCGACAGCAGCCCGGGGAGCTGTTTTTT,CASSFRQQPGELFF
TRBJ1-1,TRBV5-1,.,TRBD1,15,TGCGCCAGCCGTCCTGGACAGGGGGTCCTCACTGAAGCTTTCTTT,CASRPGQGVLTEAFF
TRBJ2-3,TRBV7-2,once,TRBD2,16,TGTGCCAGCAGCCTAATAGCGGGGGGAAGGGCAGATACGCAGTATTTT,CASSLIAGGRADTQYF
TRBJ1-2,TRBV29-1,.,TRBD1,12,TGCAGCGTCCCCGGGACAGGGCCTGGCTACACCTTC,CSVPGTGPGYTF
TRBJ1-4,TRBV2,.,.,15,TGTGCCAGCAGTGGATACAGGGATTTTAATGAAAAACTGTTTTTT,CASSGYRDFNEKLFF
TRBJ2-2,TRBV5-6,.,.,15,TGTGCCAGCAGCCTGGAAGGCAGGGCGTCCGGGGAGCTGTTTTTT,CASSLEGRASGELFF
TRBJ2-1,TRBV7-8,.,TRBD2,17,TGTGCCAGCAGCTTAGGGACTAGCGGGGGGGCAGCGAATGAGCAGTTCTTC,CASSLGTSGGAANEQFF
TRBJ2-7,TRBV9,.,.,16,TGTGCCAGCAGCGTAGGTATGGGCGGGATCTCCTACGAGCAGTACTTC,CASSVGMGGISYEQYF
TRBJ2-1,TRBV15,.,TRBD2,18,TGTGCCACCAGCCGCACTGGAGTAGGCGGGGGGGCATACAATGAGCAGTTCTTC,CATSRTGVGGGAYNEQFF
TRBJ1-3,TRBV11-2,.,.,13,TGTGCCAGCAGCTTATGGCCTGGAAACACCATATATTTT,CASSLWPGNTIYF
TRBJ1-4,TRBV7-2,.,TRBD1,13,TGTGCCAGCAGCGCACAGGGGATTGAAAAACTGTTTTTT,CASSAQGIEKLFF
TRBJ1-5,TRBV6-6,.,TRBD1,15,TGTGCCAGCGGCTCGGGGACAGGGGGCCAGCAGCCCCAGCATTTT,CASGSGTGGQQPQHF
TRBJ2-6,TRBV5-4,.,.,20,TGTGCCAGCAGCTCATCTTCTATAACGACAGGTCTTTCTGGGGCCAACGTCCTGACTTTC,CASSSSSITTGLSGANVLTF
TRBJ2-7,TRBV7-9,.,TRBD2,17,TGTGCCAGCAGCTTAGTAAGTCGCCTAGCGGAATTCTACGAGCAGTACTTC,CASSLVSRLAEFYEQYF
TRBJ1-2,TRBV19,.,TRBD1,15,TGTGCCAGTAGTGGAACGCACAGGGGTAACTATGGCTACACCTTC,CASSGTHRGNYGYTF
TRBJ2-7,TRBV13,.,.,13,TGTGCCAGCAGCCCCCAGCGCGGCTACGAGCAGTACTTC,CASSPQRGYEQYF
TRBJ2-1,TRBV9,.,.,14,TGTGCCAGCAGCGTAGCTTTGCAGGGCAATGAGCAGTTCTTC,CASSVALQGNEQFF
TRBJ2-5,TRBV4-1,.,.,14,TGCGCCAGCAGCCAAGAAGTTAGCAAAGAGACCCAGTACTTC,CASSQEVSKETQYF
TRBJ1-6,TRBV9,.,TRBD1,14,TGTGCCAGCAGCGAAGGACAGGGGAGTTCACCCCTCCACTTT,CASSEGQGSSPLHF
TRBJ2-2,TRBV19,once,.,15,TGTGCCAGCAAAACCGGGACACTGAACACCGGGGAGCTGTTTTTT,CASKTGTLNTGELFF
TRBJ1-1,TRBV19,.,.,14,TGTGCCAGTAGTATAGTTTCAGGGGCCACTGAAGCTTTCTTT,CASSIVSGATEAFF
TRBJ2-3,TRBV2,once,TRBD2,16,TGTGCCAGCAGTGACCCAGCGGGGGGGCCGGGAGATACGCAGTATTTT,CASSDPAGGPGDTQYF
TRBJ1-2,TRBV29-1,few,TRBD1,13,TGCAGCGTTGCATCAGGGGGCAACGGTGGCTACACCTTC,CSVASGGNGGYTF